Following are 9 T cell receptor beta chains from one sample sequenced in a study of early stage breast cancer tumors. Assay used: immunoSEQ multiplex PCR; TCRdb lists only in-frame clones, some missing. Of roughly 57,000 clones in the sample, around nine tenths were seen once. The sequencing sample was made of blood. Receptors were obtained from a person aged 65-85 years with breast cancer.

The chain is built from TRBV28 and TRBJ2-3, with no clear D. The CDR3 sequence is 13 residues long. V was trimmed by 5 bases and J by 2 bases, leaving 8 bases between them. Germline V CDR1 and CDR2: MDHEN, SYDVKM. For the CDR3, the DNA is TGTGCCAGCAGTAAGAGCGACACAGATACGCAGTATTTT. Its translation: CASSKSDTDTQYF.

The chain uses TRBV6-5 and TRBJ2-3; the D gene is possibly TRBD1 (5 bases). Germline values: CDR1 MNHEY, CDR2 SVGAGI. V dropped 8 bases and J dropped 3 bases, with 18 bases sitting between them. CDR3 length equals 15 residues. In DNA form, the CDR3 reads TGTGCCAGCCGAGATTCGGCACAGGTTACAGATACGCAGTATTTT. Translated: CASRDSAQVTDTQYF.

This chain connects TRBV25-1 to TRBJ2-3; 9 bases agree with TRBD2. Trimming took 4 bases from V and 1 from J; bases not matched to a gene: 6. This CDR3 contains 16 residues. CDR1 and CDR2 (germline): MGHDK, SYGVNS. CDR3 residues: CASSAASGVGTDTQYF. The CDR3 DNA reads TGTGCCAGCAGTGCTGCTAGCGGGGTGGGCACAGATACGCAGTATTTT.

The rearrangement uses TRBV19 and TRBJ1-2, with 8 bases that match TRBD1. Germline CDR1 and CDR2: LNHDA and SQIVND (reference sequence). Germline trimming cut 9 bases from V and 5 bases from J; bases unmatched to any gene: 17. CDR3 length: 16 residues. The CDR3 DNA reads as TGTGCCAGCACTCGAGGGACAGGCGCAAATCTATATGGCTACACCTTC. Translated, it gives CASTRGTGANLYGYTF.

This clone has a single count. The chain has TRBV19 and TRBJ2-3; the match to TRBD2 covers 8 bases. V trimming: 7 bases; J trimming: 4 bases; junction bases outside the gene matches: 10. The CDR3 runs to 15 residues. In germline, CDR1 is LNHDA, CDR2 SQIVND (reference sequence). The DNA of the CDR3 is TGTGCCAGTAACCCCGGGAGGGGAGGACCAGATACGCAGTATTTT. Translating it yields CASNPGRGGPDTQYF.

The rearrangement uses TRBV4-3 and TRBJ2-3; 8 bases fit TRBD2. Germline V gene data show CDR1 as LGHNA and CDR2 as YSLEER. This CDR3 has 16 amino acids. Losses at the gene ends were 4 bases for V and 3 bases for J; bases not matched to a gene: 9. CDR3 region: CASSPLAGGVTDTQYF. The CDR3 DNA reads as TGCGCCAGCAGCCCACTTGCCGGGGGGGTTACAGATACGCAGTATTTT.

The V gene is TRBV5-4, the J gene TRBJ2-4; 8 bases map to TRBD2. This CDR3 contains 15 residues. J was trimmed by 6 bases and V by 2 bases; bases with no gene match: 7. Germline V gene data show CDR1 as SGHNT and CDR2 as YYREEE (reference sequence). In DNA form, the CDR3 reads TGTGCCAGCAGCTTCACTGCGGGGGGCCCAAACATTCAGTACTTC. It specifies CASSFTAGGPNIQYF. Complete variable domain (other parts from reference TRBV5-4 and TRBJ2-4): ETGVTQSPTHLIKTRGQQVTLRCSSQSGHNTVSWYQQALGQGPQFIFQYYREEENGRGNFPPRFSGLQFPNYSSELNVNALELDDSALYLCASSFTAGGPNIQYFGAGTRLSVL.

This clone was picked up one time. V gene TRBV5-1 combines with J gene TRBJ1-3, with TRBD1 matching 7 bases. CDR3 length: 17 amino acids. Germline CDR1 reads SGHRS; CDR2 reads YFSETQ. V shed 3 bases, J shed 4 bases, and the junction held 13 bases outside the gene matches. The CDR3 loop is CASSWWTGSDQGNTIYF. The CDR3 DNA reads as TGCGCCAGCAGCTGGTGGACAGGTTCCGACCAAGGAAACACCATATATTTT. The entire variable domain, with the rest obtained from reference TRBV5-1 and TRBJ1-3, is as follows: KAGVTQTPRYLIKTRGQQVTLSCSPISGHRSVSWYQQTPGQGLQFLFEYFSETQRNKGNFPGRFSGRQFSNSRSEMNVSTLELGDSALYLCASSWWTGSDQGNTIYFGEGSWLTVV.

The V call is TRBV2, the J call TRBJ1-5; no definite D call. The V and J ends lost 1 base and 5 bases respectively, with 9 bases between them. CDR3 size: 14 residues. Germline V gives CDR1 SNHLY, CDR2 FYNNEI. This CDR3 reads CASSEVQEDQPQHF. The CDR3 nucleotides are TGTGCCAGCAGTGAAGTCCAGGAAGATCAGCCCCAGCATTTT.